This T cell receptor (beta chain) comes out of a study of molecular identifiers for immune sequencing clone quantification (dated 2018 in TCRdb). With regard to the full study: In a replicate experiment, RNA from roughly 21,000 or 96,000 naive CD8 T cells was split into five aliquots, four of which were sequenced. This methods study benchmarked molecular-identifier clustering-based TCR repertoire sequencing (MIDCIRS) and TCR RNA copy counting, using CD8 T cells to do so. Results the study describes overall, beyond this receptor: Highly expanded clone sizes could be underestimated because identical TCR molecules may share a barcode. Modeling estimated 2.5 to 3 recovered TCR RNA copies per cell, compared with about ten by digital PCR, which implies 30% to 35% capture efficiency. In CMV-specific effector cells, clones with more than 20 RNA copies accounted for over 98% of molecules, whereas in naive cells such clones accounted for under 1%. A single cell's worth of spiked-in Jurkat TCR RNA was reported detectable even among under 1.3 million naive CD8 T cells. Spiked-in Jurkat TCR RNA (approximately 10 copies' worth), which is not part of the donor repertoire, was contained in the naive libraries. When barcode sub-clustering was left out, chimeric consensus sequences inflated TCR diversity, with chimeras reaching as high as 47%.

This clonotype has at least ten counts. What this receptor recognizes is not known. Nothing much larger sits one base from this clone, and base qualities are not available. The CDR3 has 14 amino acids, counting the end cysteine and phenylalanine. Just CDR3 DNA is preserved here, 42 bases in frame from base 1. V is reduced by 5 bases and J by 7 bases, leaving a spacing of 18 bases between them. The germline V gene (reference sequence) gives CDR1 as GTSNPN and CDR2 as SVGIG. Library construction relied on PCR. The sequencing machine was a NextSeq 500. Preparation of bulk TCR libraries followed a previously described approach, with the TCR primers listed in Table S5. Purification of total RNA was performed with the Qiagen AllPrep DNA/RNA kit. Before analysis, reads from multiple sequencing runs of one library were combined. Per the source publication's procedure: Reads were retained only if the reads had an exact TCR constant sequence, and the retained reads were trimmed to 150 nt and grouped according to their 12-nt molecular barcodes. Reads in each barcode group were sub-clustered using a 15% Levenshtein threshold, and a quality-weighted consensus sequence was built for each RNA molecule. Non-functional sequences were removed, as were lower-count sequences one edit away from another. Barcode sub-clusters with fewer than 20% of the maximum read count were removed, based on fitting two negative binomial distributions. The public reads were reanalyzed by TCRdb: fastp trimming at Q25, MiXCR alignment, in-frame beta chains only. Rows with a matching CDR3 protein are joined into one entry that keeps the most common DNA and genes. In this record, the V and J calls reflect TCRdb's handling and not the investigators' own analysis. This sample gives 460,000 or so distinct CDR3 sequences in total; around 23% of them show up just once. Together, the top ten hold approximately 0.76% of the sample.

Libraries of naive CD8 T cells were generated from roughly 21,000 to 960,000 sorted cells, with 10%, 30% or 50% of the purified RNA used. On a BD FACSAria II, naive CD8 T cells were FACS-sorted as CD8+CD4-CCR7+CD45RA+ and collected into RLT Plus buffer. Detection sensitivity was tested by spiking Jurkat RNA equal to over 8 TCR copies' worth into samples containing roughly 19,000-1,100,000 naive CD8 T cells. Enrichment of CD8 T cells was performed with RosetteSep CD8+ T Cell Enrichment Cocktail and Ficoll-Paque, after which ACK red cell lysis was carried out. The TCR sequence derives from a human donor in good health. Some libraries in this study had Jurkat cell RNA spiked in. Sequencing was done on a sample of naive CD8+ T cells from blood, with Jurkat cell RNA spiked in. The cell subset or site label, read with the paper, signifies: FACS-sorted CD8+CD4-CCR7+CD45RA+ naive T cells. The chain employs TRBV30 and TRBJ1-3; a weak D assignment points to TRBD1 (5 bases agree). The DNA sequence is TGTGCCTGGGGGACGGGAACAATTAGGAACACCATATATTTT. Translated, it gives CAWGTGTIRNTIYF.